This T cell receptor (beta chain) was captured in a study of post-analysis software for immune sequencing data. Study context: The study covered relapsing-remitting, secondary progressive and progressive-relapsing courses of multiple sclerosis. Study-level findings and limits: Strong same-batch co-clustering of samples appeared with F measure clustering. Patients had higher frequencies than controls of five TRBV segments, including TRBV5-6, TRBV5-1 and TRBV20-1.

There are 15 residues in the CDR3. V was pared by 3 bases and J by 4 bases, with 8 bases of the junction left unmatched. Germline V CDR1 and CDR2: MGHRA, YSYEKL. On this clonotype itself: Its antigen remains unidentified.

Tagging with unique molecular identifiers was a feature of the TCR beta cDNA libraries. TCRdb processed the PCR reads anew with MiXCR; each CDR3 protein has one entry. The profile shows about 200,000 distinct CDR3 sequences, over 25% of them singletons. The rearrangement links TRBV4-1 to TRBJ2-7; 8 nucleotides agree with TRBD2. The sample comprised blood. The sequence was collected from a girl under 18 with multiple sclerosis. The chain's CDR3 is CASSHRTSRGYEQYF. The CDR3 coding sequence is TGCGCCAGCAGCCACCGGACTAGCAGGGGTTACGAGCAGTACTTC.